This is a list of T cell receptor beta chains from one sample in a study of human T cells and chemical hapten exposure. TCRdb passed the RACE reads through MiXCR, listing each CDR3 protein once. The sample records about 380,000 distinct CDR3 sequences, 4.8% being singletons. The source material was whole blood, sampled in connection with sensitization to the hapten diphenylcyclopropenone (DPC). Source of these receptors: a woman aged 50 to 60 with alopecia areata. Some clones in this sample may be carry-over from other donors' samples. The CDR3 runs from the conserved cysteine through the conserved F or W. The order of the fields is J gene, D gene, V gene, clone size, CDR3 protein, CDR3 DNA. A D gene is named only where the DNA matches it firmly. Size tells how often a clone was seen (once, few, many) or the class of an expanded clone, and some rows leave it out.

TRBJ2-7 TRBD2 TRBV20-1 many CSASRAGPTYEQYF TGCAGTGCTAGTAGAGCGGGACCCACCTACGAGCAGTACTTC
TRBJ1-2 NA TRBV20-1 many CSAREPEGRINYGYTF TGCAGTGCTAGAGAGCCGGAGGGGCGAATTAACTATGGCTACACCTTC
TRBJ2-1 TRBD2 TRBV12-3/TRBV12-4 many CASRSTSGRYNEQFF TGTGCCAGCAGATCCACTAGCGGGAGGTACAATGAGCAGTTCTTC
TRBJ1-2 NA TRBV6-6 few CASSSRDLNYGYTF TGTGCCAGCAGTTCCCGGGACCTTAACTATGGCTACACCTTC
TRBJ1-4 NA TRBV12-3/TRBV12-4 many CASSRGDRSLFF TGTGCCAGCAGCCGGGGGGATAGGTCACTGTTTTTT
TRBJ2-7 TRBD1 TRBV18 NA CASSPPRDSSYEQYF TGTGCCAGCTCACCCCCCCGGGACAGCTCCTACGAGCAGTACTTC
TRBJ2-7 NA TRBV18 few CASSPLEFAYEQYF TGTGCCAGCTCACCACTCGAGTTCGCCTACGAGCAGTACTTC
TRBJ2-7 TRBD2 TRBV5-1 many CASSLSAGGPEEQYF TGCGCCAGCAGCTTGTCGGCGGGGGGGCCGGAAGAGCAGTACTTC
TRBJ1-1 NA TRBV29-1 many CSVEEDQGMDTEAFF TGCAGCGTTGAAGAGGATCAGGGGATGGACACTGAAGCTTTCTTT
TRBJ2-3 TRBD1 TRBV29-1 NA CSVERARGRDTQYF TGCAGCGTTGAAAGGGCCAGGGGGCGTGATACGCAGTATTTT
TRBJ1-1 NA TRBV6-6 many CASSLPGQIAEAFF TGTGCCAGCAGCCTACCCGGACAGATCGCTGAAGCTTTCTTT
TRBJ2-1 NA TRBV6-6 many CASSSSQGEQFF TGTGCCAGCAGTTCCAGTCAGGGTGAGCAGTTCTTC
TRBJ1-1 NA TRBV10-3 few CAISDGQGNEAFF TGTGCCATCAGTGATGGGCAGGGGAATGAAGCTTTCTTT
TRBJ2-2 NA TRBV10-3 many CASGELEFDTGELFF TGCGCATCTGGGGAGCTGGAGTTCGACACCGGGGAGCTGTTTTTT
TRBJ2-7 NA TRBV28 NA CASSILREQYF TGTGCCAGCAGTATCTTGAGGGAGCAGTACTTC
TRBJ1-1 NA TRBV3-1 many CASSQLGTTEAFF TGTGCCAGCAGCCAACTGGGTACCACTGAAGCTTTCTTT
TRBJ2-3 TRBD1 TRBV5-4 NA CASRTGGAGPRGTDTQYF TGTGCCAGCAGAACAGGGGGCGCGGGGCCTCGAGGCACAGATACGCAGTATTTT
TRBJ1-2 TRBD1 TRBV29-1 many CSVIGTASYGYTF TGCAGCGTGATAGGGACAGCCTCCTATGGCTACACCTTC
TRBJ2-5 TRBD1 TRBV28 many CASSLYPGGVGETQYF TGTGCCAGCAGTTTATACCCAGGGGGAGTCGGGGAGACCCAGTACTTC
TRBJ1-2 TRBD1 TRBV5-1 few CASSAGTGEGNGYTF TGCGCCAGCAGCGCCGGGACAGGGGAGGGGAATGGCTACACCTTC
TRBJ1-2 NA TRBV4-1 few CASSQDRTKSLPPFGYTF TGCGCCAGCAGCCAAGATAGAACAAAATCCCTCCCTCCCTTTGGCTACACCTTC
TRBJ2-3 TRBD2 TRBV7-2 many CASSSRAGESDTQYF TGTGCCAGCAGCTCCCGAGCGGGAGAGTCGGATACGCAGTATTTT
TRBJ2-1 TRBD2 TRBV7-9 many CASSFGLAGNEQFF TGTGCCAGCAGCTTTGGACTAGCGGGGAATGAGCAGTTCTTC
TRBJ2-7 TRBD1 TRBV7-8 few CASSDTGTGPYEQYF TGTGCCAGCAGCGATACCGGGACAGGGCCCTACGAGCAGTACTTC
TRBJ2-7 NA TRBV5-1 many CASSLQGYEQYF TGTGCCAGCAGTTTGCAGGGATACGAGCAGTACTTC
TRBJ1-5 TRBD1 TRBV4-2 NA CASSPTTGGDQPQHF TGTGCCAGCAGCCCGACGACAGGGGGAGACCAGCCCCAGCATTTT
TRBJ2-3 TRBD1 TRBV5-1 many CASSLQGAEGTDTQYF TGCGCCAGCAGCTTGCAGGGGGCAGAAGGTACAGATACGCAGTATTTT
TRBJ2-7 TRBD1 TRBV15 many CATSRDRAGEQYF TGTGCCACCAGCAGGGACAGGGCGGGCGAGCAGTACTTC
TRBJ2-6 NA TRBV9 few CASSAPVFSGANVLTF TGTGCCAGCAGCGCCCCCGTCTTCTCTGGGGCCAACGTCCTGACTTTC
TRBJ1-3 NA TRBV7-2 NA CASSAGLEGSGNTIYF TGTGCCAGCAGCGCGGGACTCGAAGGTTCCGGAAACACCATATATTTT
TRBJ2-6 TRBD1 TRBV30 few CAWNRDRVRSGANVLTF TGTGCCTGGAACCGGGACAGGGTACGTTCTGGGGCCAACGTCCTGACTTTC
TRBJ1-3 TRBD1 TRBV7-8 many CASSPGQSSGNTIYF TGTGCCAGCAGCCCGGGACAGAGCTCTGGAAACACCATATATTTT
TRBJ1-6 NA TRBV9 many CASSGRDSPLHF TGTGCCAGCAGCGGCAGGGATTCACCCCTCCACTTT
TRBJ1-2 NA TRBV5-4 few CASSLEQSYHPNYGYTF TGTGCCAGCAGCTTGGAACAGTCCTACCACCCTAACTATGGCTACACCTTC
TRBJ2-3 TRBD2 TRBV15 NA CATSGTPGAGGVRYF TGTGCCACCAGCGGAACCCCGGGTGCGGGGGGAGTTCGGTATTTT
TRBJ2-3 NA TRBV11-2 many CASSLDGDTSTDTQYF TGTGCCAGCAGCTTAGATGGGGACACCAGCACAGATACGCAGTATTTT
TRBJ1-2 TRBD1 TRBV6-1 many CASSEIGTDRYGYTF TGTGCCAGCAGTGAAATAGGGACAGATCGATATGGCTACACCTTC
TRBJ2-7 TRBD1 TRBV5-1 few CASSTRQGSYEQYF TGCGCCAGCAGCACCCGACAGGGAAGCTACGAGCAGTACTTC
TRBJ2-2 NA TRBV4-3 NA CASSQGGGTNTGELFF TGCGCCAGCAGCCAAGGCGGAGGAACGAACACCGGGGAGCTGTTTTTT
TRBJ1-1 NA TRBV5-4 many CASSLTGLSTEAFF TGTGCCAGCAGCTTGACAGGGCTGAGCACTGAAGCTTTCTTT
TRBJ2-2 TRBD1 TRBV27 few CASSPLTGTGVTGELFF TGTGCCAGCAGTCCACTTACTGGGACAGGGGTGACCGGGGAGCTGTTTTTT
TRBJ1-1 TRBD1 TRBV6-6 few CASSYRDSIEAFF TGTGCCAGCAGCTACCGGGACAGCATCGAAGCTTTCTTT
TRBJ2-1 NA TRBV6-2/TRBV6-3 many CASSYVGGPYNEQFF TGTGCCAGCAGTTACGTCGGGGGCCCCTACAATGAGCAGTTCTTC
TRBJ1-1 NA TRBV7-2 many CASSLPPKSGTEAFF TGTGCCAGCAGCTTACCACCCAAGTCGGGCACTGAAGCTTTCTTT
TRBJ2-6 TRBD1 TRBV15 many CATSRATTGAPTPGANVLTF TGTGCCACCAGCAGAGCAACTACAGGGGCCCCTACCCCTGGGGCCAACGTCCTGACTTTC
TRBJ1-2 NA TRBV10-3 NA CAINDQGPYGYTF TGTGCCATCAATGACCAAGGACCTTATGGCTACACCTTC
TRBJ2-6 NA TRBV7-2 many CASSLLRLGSGANVLTF TGTGCCAGCAGCTTGCTTAGACTAGGGTCTGGGGCCAACGTCCTGACTTTC
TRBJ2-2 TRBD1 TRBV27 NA CASTLTGTTGELFF TGTGCCAGCACCTTGACAGGGACAACCGGGGAGCTGTTTTTT
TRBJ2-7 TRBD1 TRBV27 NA CASSSIRGPYEQYF TGTGCCAGCAGTTCCATCAGGGGGCCCTACGAGCAGTACTTC
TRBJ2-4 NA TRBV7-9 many CASSLGQGRGIQYF TGTGCCAGCAGCCTTGGGCAGGGGAGGGGCATTCAGTACTTC
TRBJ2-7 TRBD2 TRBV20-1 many CSARDMLAGSSYEQYF TGCAGTGCTAGAGATATGCTAGCGGGTAGCTCCTACGAGCAGTACTTC
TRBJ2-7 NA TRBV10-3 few CAISVGEVYEQYF TGTGCCATCAGTGTGGGTGAAGTCTACGAGCAGTACTTC
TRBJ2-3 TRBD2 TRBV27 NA CASSSLAGKSTDTQYF TGTGCCAGCAGTTCTCTAGCGGGAAAAAGCACAGATACGCAGTATTTT
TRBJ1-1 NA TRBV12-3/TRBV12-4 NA CASSITAGGTEAFF TGTGCCAGCAGTATTACGGCGGGTGGCACTGAAGCTTTCTTT
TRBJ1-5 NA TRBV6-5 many CASSPRMNSNQPQHF TGTGCCAGCAGTCCCCGTATGAATAGCAATCAGCCCCAGCATTTT
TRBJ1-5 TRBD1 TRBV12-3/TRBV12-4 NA CASSLARDRNQPQHF TGTGCCAGCAGTTTAGCCCGGGACAGAAATCAGCCCCAGCATTTT
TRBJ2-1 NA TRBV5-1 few CASSLEVNQGYNEQFF TGCGCCAGCAGCTTGGAGGTGAACCAGGGCTACAATGAGCAGTTCTTC